A single sample is the source of the 6 T cell receptor beta chains below, sequenced in a study of blood T cell repertoires in COVID-19. Sequencing was performed with immunoSEQ multiplex PCR; in TCRdb, only in-frame clones are kept and a portion is missing. This table holds over 300,000 clones, 70% to 90% found once. The sequencing input was PBMCs or T cells enriched from blood (not recorded which). All receptors derive from a man aged 25 to 45 who had recovered from COVID-19.

J is TRBJ2-2 and V is TRBV7-6, with D possibly matching TRBD2 (7 bases). Deletions cut 1 base from V and 6 bases from J, with 15 bases between. Germline CDR1 SGHVS, CDR2 FNYEAQ. The CDR3 length is 16 residues. CDR3 nucleotide sequence: TGTGCCAGCAGCTTAGAGGGGGGGGCGAGTGCCGGGGAGCTGTTTTTT. This gives the protein CASSLEGGASAGELFF.

The chain combines TRBV19 with TRBJ1-2; D is uncertain. Trimming removed 1 base from V and 2 bases from J, with 8 bases in between. The CDR3 is made up of 14 amino acids. CDR1 and CDR2 (germline): LNHDA, SQIVND (reference sequence). The CDR3 loop is CASSIVGGNYGYTF. In DNA form, the CDR3 reads TGTGCCAGTAGTATAGTCGGAGGGAACTATGGCTACACCTTC.

This clone was picked up a small number of times. The V and J genes are TRBV18 and TRBJ2-2; D not certain. Germline CDR1 is KGHSH and CDR2 is LQKENI. The CDR3 spans 14 residues. V lost 6 bases and J 5 bases, leaving 13 bases between the germline ends. CDR3 in amino acids: CASSPFGETGELFF. CDR3 nucleotides: TGTGCCAGCTCCCCGTTCGGTGAAACCGGGGAGCTGTTTTTT.

This chain joins TRBV10-3 and TRBJ1-2; unclear D gene. Trimming stripped 3 bases from V and 0 bases from J, with 14 bases between. This CDR3 has 16 amino acids. From germline, CDR1 is ENHRY and CDR2 SYGVKD. The CDR3 loop reads CAISEAARIANYGYTF. The CDR3 DNA sequence: TGTGCCATCAGTGAAGCGGCGCGGATAGCTAACTATGGCTACACCTTC.

The V call is TRBV25-1, the J call TRBJ1-1; TRBD1 aligns across 8 bases. Unmatched junction bases numbered 10, after V lost 2 bases and J lost 8 bases. Germline V CDR1 and CDR2: MGHDK, SYGVNS. CDR3 size: 15 residues. The CDR3 DNA reads as TGTGCCAGCAGTGAAACCGGGACAGGTGGTAGAGAAGCTTTCTTT. It is translated as CASSETGTGGREAFF.

The rearrangement joins TRBV5-1 to TRBJ1-1, with 8 bases identical to TRBD1. The CDR3 length is 14 residues. V trimming: 5 bases; J trimming: 1 base; junction bases outside the gene matches: 4. The germline V gene has CDR1 SGHRS and CDR2 YFSETQ. The CDR3 coding sequence is TGCGCCAGCAGGCAGGGGGCGCCGAACACTGAAGCTTTCTTT. Translated, it gives CASRQGAPNTEAFF.